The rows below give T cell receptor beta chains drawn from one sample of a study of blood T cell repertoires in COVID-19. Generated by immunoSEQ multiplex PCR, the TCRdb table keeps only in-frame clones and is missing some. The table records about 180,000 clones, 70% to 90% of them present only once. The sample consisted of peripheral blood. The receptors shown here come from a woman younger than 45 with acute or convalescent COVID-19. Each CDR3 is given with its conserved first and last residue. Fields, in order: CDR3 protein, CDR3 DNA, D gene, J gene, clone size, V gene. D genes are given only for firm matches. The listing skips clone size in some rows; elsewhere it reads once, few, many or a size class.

CDR3aa: CASSLGANWVFF; CDR3nt: TGTGCCAGCAGTTTAGGGGCCAATTGGGTGTTTTTT; d_gene: NA; j_gene: TRBJ1-4; abundance: NA; v_gene: TRBV12-3/TRBV12-4
CDR3aa: CASQRQGNYGYTF; CDR3nt: TGTGCCAGCCAAAGACAGGGGAACTATGGCTACACCTTC; d_gene: TRBD1; j_gene: TRBJ1-2; abundance: NA; v_gene: TRBV6-5
CDR3aa: CASTSGQYNEQFF; CDR3nt: TGTGCCAGCACCTCCGGACAATACAATGAGCAGTTCTTC; d_gene: NA; j_gene: TRBJ2-1; abundance: NA; v_gene: TRBV9
CDR3aa: CASSISPGQLLYNEQFF; CDR3nt: TGTGCCAGTAGTATTTCCCCCGGACAGCTTCTCTACAATGAGCAGTTCTTC; d_gene: NA; j_gene: TRBJ2-1; abundance: once; v_gene: TRBV19
CDR3aa: CASSLNRQAGGEQFF; CDR3nt: TGTGCCAGCAGCTTAAATCGGCAGGCGGGGGGGGAGCAGTTCTTC; d_gene: TRBD2; j_gene: TRBJ2-1; abundance: NA; v_gene: TRBV11-3
CDR3aa: CASSLEQINTIYF; CDR3nt: TGTGCCAGCAGTTTGGAACAGATAAACACCATATATTTT; d_gene: NA; j_gene: TRBJ1-3; abundance: NA; v_gene: TRBV12-3/TRBV12-4
CDR3aa: CASSQEREKLFF; CDR3nt: TGTGCCAGCAGCCAAGAGAGGGAAAAACTGTTTTTT; d_gene: NA; j_gene: TRBJ1-4; abundance: NA; v_gene: TRBV4-2
CDR3aa: CASSFGTGNSPLHF; CDR3nt: TGTGCCAGCAGCTTCGGGACTGGCAATTCACCCCTCCACTTT; d_gene: NA; j_gene: TRBJ1-6; abundance: NA; v_gene: TRBV7-9
CDR3aa: CSVPNPEGGYEQYF; CDR3nt: TGCAGCGTCCCCAATCCCGAGGGGGGGTACGAGCAGTACTTC; d_gene: NA; j_gene: TRBJ2-7; abundance: few; v_gene: TRBV29-1
CDR3aa: CASSLAELAGRSEQYF; CDR3nt: TGTGCCAGCAGCTTAGCGGAGCTAGCGGGCCGAAGCGAGCAGTACTTC; d_gene: TRBD2; j_gene: TRBJ2-7; abundance: NA; v_gene: TRBV7-2
CDR3aa: CSAWTSGKQFF; CDR3nt: TGCAGTGCTTGGACTAGCGGGAAGCAGTTCTTC; d_gene: TRBD2; j_gene: TRBJ2-1; abundance: NA; v_gene: TRBV20-1
CDR3aa: CASSPGLGNTIYF; CDR3nt: TGTGCCAGCAGCCCGGGACTAGGAAACACCATATATTTT; d_gene: NA; j_gene: TRBJ1-3; abundance: NA; v_gene: TRBV9
CDR3aa: CATQLGTGDCEQYF; CDR3nt: TGTGCCACCCAGTTAGGGACAGGGGATTGCGAGCAGTACTTC; d_gene: TRBD1; j_gene: TRBJ2-7; abundance: NA; v_gene: TRBV27
CDR3aa: CASRRLAGGPEDTQYF; CDR3nt: TGCGCCAGCAGAAGACTAGCGGGAGGGCCCGAAGATACGCAGTATTTT; d_gene: TRBD2; j_gene: TRBJ2-3; abundance: NA; v_gene: TRBV23-1
CDR3aa: CARRGTGRNEQFF; CDR3nt: TGTGCCAGACGCGGGACAGGGCGAAATGAGCAGTTCTTC; d_gene: TRBD1; j_gene: TRBJ2-1; abundance: NA; v_gene: TRBV2
CDR3aa: CASRETGDTGELFF; CDR3nt: TGTGCCAGCAGGGAAACAGGGGACACCGGGGAGCTGTTTTTT; d_gene: TRBD1; j_gene: TRBJ2-2; abundance: NA; v_gene: TRBV28
CDR3aa: CASSIMAGMQETQYF; CDR3nt: TGTGCCAGTAGTATAATGGCGGGGATGCAAGAGACCCAGTACTTC; d_gene: NA; j_gene: TRBJ2-5; abundance: NA; v_gene: TRBV19
CDR3aa: CASSFSGLSYEQYF; CDR3nt: TGTGCCAGCAGTTTCTCAGGCCTCTCCTACGAGCAGTACTTC; d_gene: NA; j_gene: TRBJ2-7; abundance: NA; v_gene: TRBV28
CDR3aa: CASSLRLAGGNEQFF; CDR3nt: TGTGCCAGCAGCCTACGACTAGCGGGAGGCAATGAGCAGTTCTTC; d_gene: TRBD2; j_gene: TRBJ2-1; abundance: NA; v_gene: TRBV9
CDR3aa: CASSGLAENEQFF; CDR3nt: TGTGCCAGCAGCGGACTAGCGGAAAATGAGCAGTTCTTC; d_gene: TRBD2; j_gene: TRBJ2-1; abundance: NA; v_gene: TRBV6-2/TRBV6-3